This T cell receptor (beta chain) was captured by sequencing in a study of blood T cell repertoires in COVID-19. Study information: Samples of COVID-19 (acute and convalescent) were obtained from the United States, Italy and Spain.

The repertoire was sequenced with immunoSEQ multiplex PCR; TCRdb's copy has only in-frame clones and lacks some. The sample yields under 200,000 clones, approximately 86% seen once. The sequenced sample consisted of peripheral blood. This receptor was identified in a man aged 60-69 years with acute or convalescent COVID-19.

DNA for the CDR3: TGTGCCAGCCGACAGTATGGCCAAGAGACCCAGTACTTC. It codes for CASRQYGQETQYF. This rearrangement joins TRBV13 to TRBJ2-5; perhaps TRBD1 as D (5 bases). V lost 8 bases and J 1 base, leaving 11 bases between the germline ends. The CDR3 totals 13 residues. Germline-derived CDR1 and CDR2 are PRHDT and FYEKMQ (reference sequence).